This TCR beta chain was recorded in a study of T-cell reconstitution after alpha-beta-depleted transplantation in children (dated by TCRdb to 2016 to 2017). Background for the entire study: Using TCR repertoire profiling, the study followed T-cell immune reconstitution in a quantitative way in children after TCRalphabeta/CD19-depleted allogeneic hematopoietic cell transplantation. Overall study outcomes, separate from this receptor: In some patients, the high TCRbeta diversity seen at day 60 was put down to recipient T cells and intrathymic progenitors that had survived conditioning. Over the following months the frequencies of hyperexpanded clones went down, and after one year T-cell counts and TCRbeta diversity were mostly credited to newly produced T cells. Apparently early alphabetaT-cell count recovery about two months after transplant reportedly relied on only several hundred rapidly expanded clones derived from non-depleted graft cells.

Receptor amplification or capture employed PCR. The instrument was an Illumina HiSeq 2500. TCR libraries were prepared with molecular barcoding, using unique molecular identifiers to normalize TCRbeta repertoire quantification. TCRdb's own reprocessing of the public reads used fastp at Q25 and MiXCR and kept productive beta chains. Every distinct CDR3 protein forms one entry, paired with its most common genes and DNA. For this sample there are approximately 650,000 distinct CDR3 sequences; under 15% appear just once. Around 0.76% of the sample is held by the ten biggest clonotypes. Regarding this clonotype: Its antigen remains unidentified. Base qualities were left out, and no much larger clone turns up one base away.

The treatment or condition label here, explained by the study, means: allogeneic hematopoietic cell transplantation with graft depleted of TCRalphabeta T cells and CD19 B cells. Transplant recipients were children who received TCRalphabeta/CD19-depleted allogeneic hematopoietic cell grafts. After removal of 6 bases from V and 0 bases from J, the junction retains 8 bases not matched to a gene. There are 15 amino acids in the CDR3, from cysteine to phenylalanine inclusive. The sequence is cut down to CDR3 DNA, 45 bases in frame from base 1. The rearranged segments are TRBV12-3 or TRBV12-4 and TRBJ2-7, and 7 junctional nucleotides match TRBD1. This sequence originates from a girl aged 2 to 10 with congenital amegakaryocytic thrombocytopenia, due to receive a stem cell transplant. The source material was PBMCs, sampled before TCRalphabeta/CD19-depleted stem cell transplant. CDR3 loop: CASSRSDRASYEQYF. The DNA reads TGTGCCAGCAGCCGGAGCGACAGGGCCTCCTACGAGCAGTACTTC.